The following is a T cell receptor (beta chain) sequence with its context. After removal of 0 bases from V and 7 bases from J, the junction contained 2 bases not matched to a gene. The CDR3 is made up of 13 amino acids. Germline assignment: CDR1 GTSNPN and CDR2 SVGIG (reference sequence). CD4+CD25+CD127- Tregs, CD4+CD25- non-Tregs, CD4 and CD8 cells were sorted. Using immunoSEQ multiplex PCR, the repertoire was profiled, and TCRdb retains in-frame clones only, with some absent. The sample includes about 240,000 clones, 65% to 85% of them seen just once. This sample was included in a study of Tregs in tolerant kidney transplant recipients.

The TCR was taken from a human donor in good health. The chain has TRBV30 and TRBJ2-4; 8 bases match TRBD2. The sample was CD4+ T cells from blood. The CDR3 nucleotides read TGTGCCTGGAGTGTAAAGCGGGGGAACATTCAGTACTTC. Protein sequence: CAWSVKRGNIQYF.